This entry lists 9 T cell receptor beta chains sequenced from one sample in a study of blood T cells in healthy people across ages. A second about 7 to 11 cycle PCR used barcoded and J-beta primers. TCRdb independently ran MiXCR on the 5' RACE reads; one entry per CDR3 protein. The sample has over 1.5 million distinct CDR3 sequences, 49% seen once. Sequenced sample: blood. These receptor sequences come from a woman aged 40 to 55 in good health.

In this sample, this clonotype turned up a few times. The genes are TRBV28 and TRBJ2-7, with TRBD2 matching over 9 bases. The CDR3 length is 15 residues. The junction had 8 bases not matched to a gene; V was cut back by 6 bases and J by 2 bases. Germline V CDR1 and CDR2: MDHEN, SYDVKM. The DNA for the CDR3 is TGTGCCAGCAGGGGTAGCGGGGGCCATACCTACGAGCAGTACTTC. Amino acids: CASRGSGGHTYEQYF.

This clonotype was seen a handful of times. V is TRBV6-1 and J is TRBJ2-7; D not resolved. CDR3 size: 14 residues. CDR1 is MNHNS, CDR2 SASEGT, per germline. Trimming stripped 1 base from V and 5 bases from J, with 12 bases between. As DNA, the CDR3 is TGTGCCAGCAGTGAAGTTTCGGCGAGGAACGAGCAGTACTTC. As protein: CASSEVSARNEQYF.

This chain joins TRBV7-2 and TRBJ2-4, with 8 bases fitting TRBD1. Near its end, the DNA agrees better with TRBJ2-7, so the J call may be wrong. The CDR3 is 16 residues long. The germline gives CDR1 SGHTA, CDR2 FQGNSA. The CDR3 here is CASTQERPGQADEQYF. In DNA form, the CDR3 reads TGTGCCAGCACCCAAGAGAGACCGGGACAGGCCGACGAGCAGTACTTC.

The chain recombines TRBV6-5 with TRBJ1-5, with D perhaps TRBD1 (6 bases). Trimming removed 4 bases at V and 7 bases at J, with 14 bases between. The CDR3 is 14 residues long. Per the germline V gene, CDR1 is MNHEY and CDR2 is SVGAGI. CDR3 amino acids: CASSSGQFQQPQHF. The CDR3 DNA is TGTGCCAGCAGTTCCGGACAGTTTCAGCAGCCCCAGCATTTT.

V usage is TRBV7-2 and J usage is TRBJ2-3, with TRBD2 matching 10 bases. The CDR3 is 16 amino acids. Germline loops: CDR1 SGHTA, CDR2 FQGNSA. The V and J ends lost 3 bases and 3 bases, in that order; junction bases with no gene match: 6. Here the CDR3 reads CASSLAEAGGTDTQYF. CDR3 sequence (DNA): TGTGCCAGCAGCTTGGCGGAAGCGGGGGGGACAGATACGCAGTATTTT.

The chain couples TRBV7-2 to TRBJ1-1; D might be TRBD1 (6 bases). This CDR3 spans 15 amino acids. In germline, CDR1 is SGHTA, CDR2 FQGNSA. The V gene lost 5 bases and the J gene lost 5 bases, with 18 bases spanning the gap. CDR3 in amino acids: CASSPRAGGETEAFF. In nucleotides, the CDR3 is TGTGCCAGCAGCCCGAGGGCCGGGGGCGAGACTGAAGCTTTCTTT.

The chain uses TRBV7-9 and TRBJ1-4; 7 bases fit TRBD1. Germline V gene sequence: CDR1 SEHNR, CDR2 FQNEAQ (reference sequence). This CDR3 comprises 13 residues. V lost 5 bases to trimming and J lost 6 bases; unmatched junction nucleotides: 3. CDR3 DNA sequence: TGTGCCAGCAGCGCGGGACAGTATGAAAAACTGTTTTTT. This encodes CASSAGQYEKLFF.

The CDR3 here is CASSVVPGVYEQYF. CDR3 in DNA: TGTGCCAGCAGCGTGGTTCCGGGTGTCTACGAGCAGTACTTC. This sequence joins TRBV5-4 and TRBJ2-7, with D unclear. There are 14 residues in the CDR3. Trimming removed 4 bases at V and 3 bases at J, with 14 bases between. From germline, CDR1 is SGHNT and CDR2 YYREEE (reference sequence).

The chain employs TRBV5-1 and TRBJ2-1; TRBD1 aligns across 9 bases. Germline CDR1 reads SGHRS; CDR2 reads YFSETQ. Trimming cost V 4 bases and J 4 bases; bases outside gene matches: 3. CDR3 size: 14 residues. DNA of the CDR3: TGCGCCAGCAGCATAGGACAGGGGTACAATGAGCAGTTCTTC. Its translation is CASSIGQGYNEQFF.